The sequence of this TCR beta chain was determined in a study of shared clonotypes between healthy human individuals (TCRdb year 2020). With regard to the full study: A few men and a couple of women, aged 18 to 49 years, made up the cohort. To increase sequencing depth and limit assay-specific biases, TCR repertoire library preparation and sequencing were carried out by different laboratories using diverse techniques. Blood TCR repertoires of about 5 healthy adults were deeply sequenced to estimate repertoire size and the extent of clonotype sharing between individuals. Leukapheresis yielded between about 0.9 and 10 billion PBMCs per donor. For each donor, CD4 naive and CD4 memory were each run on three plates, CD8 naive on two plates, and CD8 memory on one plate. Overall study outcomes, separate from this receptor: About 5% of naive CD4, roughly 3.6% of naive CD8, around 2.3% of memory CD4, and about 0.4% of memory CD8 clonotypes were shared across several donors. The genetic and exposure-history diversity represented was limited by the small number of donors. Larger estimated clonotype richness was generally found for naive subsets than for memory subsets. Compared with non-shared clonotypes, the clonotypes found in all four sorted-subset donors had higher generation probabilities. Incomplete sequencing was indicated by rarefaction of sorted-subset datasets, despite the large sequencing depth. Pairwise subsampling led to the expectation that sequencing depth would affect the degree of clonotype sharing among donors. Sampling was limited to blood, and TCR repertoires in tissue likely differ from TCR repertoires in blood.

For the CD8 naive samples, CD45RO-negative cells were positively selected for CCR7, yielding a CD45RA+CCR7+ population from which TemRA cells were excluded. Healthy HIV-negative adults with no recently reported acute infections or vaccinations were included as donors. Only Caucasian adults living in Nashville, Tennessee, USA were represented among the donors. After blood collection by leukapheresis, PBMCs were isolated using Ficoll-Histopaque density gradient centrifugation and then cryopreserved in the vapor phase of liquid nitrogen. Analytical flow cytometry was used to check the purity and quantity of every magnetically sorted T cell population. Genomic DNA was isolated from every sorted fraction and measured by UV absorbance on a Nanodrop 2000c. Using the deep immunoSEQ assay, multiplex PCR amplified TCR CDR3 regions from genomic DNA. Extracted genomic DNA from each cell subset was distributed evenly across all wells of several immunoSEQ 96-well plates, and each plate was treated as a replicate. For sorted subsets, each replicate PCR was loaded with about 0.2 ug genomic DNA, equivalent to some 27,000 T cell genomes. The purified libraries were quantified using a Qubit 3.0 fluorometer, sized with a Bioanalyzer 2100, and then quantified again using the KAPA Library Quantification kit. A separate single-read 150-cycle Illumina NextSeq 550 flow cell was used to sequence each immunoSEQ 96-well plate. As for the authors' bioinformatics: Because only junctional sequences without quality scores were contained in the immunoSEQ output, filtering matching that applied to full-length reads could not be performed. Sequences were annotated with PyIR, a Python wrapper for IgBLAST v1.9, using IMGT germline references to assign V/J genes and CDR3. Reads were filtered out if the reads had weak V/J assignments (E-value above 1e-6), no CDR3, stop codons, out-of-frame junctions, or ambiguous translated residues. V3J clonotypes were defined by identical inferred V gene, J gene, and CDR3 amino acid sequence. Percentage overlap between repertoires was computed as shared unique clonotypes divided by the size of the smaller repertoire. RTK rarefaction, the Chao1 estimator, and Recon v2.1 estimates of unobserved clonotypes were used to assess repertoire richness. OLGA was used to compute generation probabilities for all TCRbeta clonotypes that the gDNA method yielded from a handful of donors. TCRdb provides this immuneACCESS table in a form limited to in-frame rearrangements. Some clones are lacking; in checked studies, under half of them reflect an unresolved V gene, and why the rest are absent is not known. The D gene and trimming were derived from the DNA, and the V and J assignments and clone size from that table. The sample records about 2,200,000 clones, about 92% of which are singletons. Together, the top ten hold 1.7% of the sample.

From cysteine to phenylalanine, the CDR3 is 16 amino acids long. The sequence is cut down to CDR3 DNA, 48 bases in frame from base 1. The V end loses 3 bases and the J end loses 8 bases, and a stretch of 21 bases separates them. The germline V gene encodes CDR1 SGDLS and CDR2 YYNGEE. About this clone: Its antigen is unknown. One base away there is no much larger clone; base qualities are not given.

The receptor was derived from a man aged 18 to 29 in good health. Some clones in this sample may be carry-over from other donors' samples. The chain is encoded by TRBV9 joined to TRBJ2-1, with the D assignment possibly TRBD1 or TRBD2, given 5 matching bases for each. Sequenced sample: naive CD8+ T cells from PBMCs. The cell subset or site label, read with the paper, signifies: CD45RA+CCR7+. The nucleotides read TGTGCCAGCAGCGCCATGGGCGGGCCTGGGGCGGATGAGCAGTTCTTC. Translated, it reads CASSAMGGPGADEQFF.